These 10 T cell receptor beta chains originate from one sample sequenced in a study of cytomegalovirus exposure and HLA in healthy donors. A multiplex PCR was run with 60 Vbeta primers and 13 Jbeta primers. Repertoires were generated with immunoSEQ multiplex PCR, while TCRdb's copy carries only in-frame clones and drops some. The data show roughly 120,000 clones, around 77% seen once. Material: PBMCs. These receptors were taken from a middle-aged man in good health and CMV-seropositive.

The chain combines TRBV7-2 with TRBJ2-2; TRBD1 matches 8 bases. Germline V gives CDR1 SGHTA, CDR2 FQGNSA. The CDR3 sequence is 17 residues long. After removal of 0 bases from V and 1 base from J, the junction contained 4 bases not matched to a gene. For the CDR3, the DNA is TGTGCCAGCAGCTTAGCGCTTGGGACAGGGAACACCGGGGAGCTGTTTTTT. It encodes CASSLALGTGNTGELFF.

This clone was observed a few times. The chain carries TRBV19 and TRBJ2-5; 7 bases are a match to TRBD2. Germline V gene sequence: CDR1 LNHDA, CDR2 SQIVND (reference sequence). This CDR3 comprises 14 residues. V lost 1 base and J lost 8; bases outside the gene matches: 7. The chain's CDR3 is CASSIGWGGKTQYF. CDR3 nucleotides: TGTGCCAGTAGTATAGGATGGGGGGGGAAAACCCAGTACTTC.

The V and J genes are TRBV5-1 and TRBJ2-7; D not resolved. There are 14 residues in the CDR3. V was clipped by 4 bases and J by 0 bases, with 11 bases between them. Germline CDR1 SGHRS, CDR2 YFSETQ. The DNA for the CDR3 is TGCGCCAGCAGCGTGCAGGTCCTCTCCTACGAGCAGTACTTC. It specifies CASSVQVLSYEQYF. Full variable domain (outside the CDR3, taken from reference TRBV5-1 and TRBJ2-7): KAGVTQTPRYLIKTRGQQVTLSCSPISGHRSVSWYQQTPGQGLQFLFEYFSETQRNKGNFPGRFSGRQFSNSRSEMNVSTLELGDSALYLCASSVQVLSYEQYFGPGTRLTVT.

The rearrangement joins TRBV4-1 to TRBJ2-7; 9 nucleotides align to TRBD1. Germline V lookup: CDR1 MGHRA, CDR2 YSYEKL. Unmatched junction bases numbered 0, after V lost 1 base and J lost 2 bases. There are 14 residues in the CDR3. CDR3 coding DNA: TGCGCCAGCAGCCAAGGACAGGGGGCCTACGAGCAGTACTTC. It specifies CASSQGQGAYEQYF.

This clone was seen a single time. The chain is built from TRBV21-1 and TRBJ1-5; the table's D call, TRBD1, has no DNA check behind it. TRBV21-1 is designated a pseudogene. This CDR3 comprises 16 residues. CDR3 in amino acids: CASSKGVGQINQPQHF. The DNA of the CDR3 is TGTGCCAGCAGCAAAGGGGTTGGGCAGATTAATCAGCCCCAGCATTTT.

The rearrangement uses TRBV27 and TRBJ2-7; 8 bases align to TRBD1. Germline V lookup: CDR1 MNHEY, CDR2 SMNVEV (reference sequence). This CDR3 contains 16 residues. The V gene end was trimmed by 5 bases and the J gene end by 1 base; junction bases not matched to a gene: 10. The CDR3 nucleotides read TGTGCCAGCAGTCCCTCGACAGGGGCCCTATCCTACGAGCAGTACTTC. As protein: CASSPSTGALSYEQYF.

The CDR3: CASSETGSSYNEQFF. In DNA form, the CDR3 reads TGTGCCAGCAGCGAGACAGGTAGCTCCTACAATGAGCAGTTCTTC. The V gene is TRBV11-3, the J gene TRBJ2-1; possibly TRBD1 for D (6 bases). This CDR3 spans 15 amino acids. The germline CDR1 and CDR2 sequences are SGHNT and YENEEA. Trimming removed 5 bases at V and 0 bases at J, with 11 bases between.

V usage is TRBV11-2 and J usage is TRBJ2-5; no firm D call. V was trimmed by 2 bases and J by 5 bases, leaving 12 bases between them. Germline CDR1 reads SGHAT; CDR2 reads FQNNGV. The CDR3 loop spans 14 amino acids. CDR3 sequence: CASSLTLGEETQYF. In DNA form, the CDR3 reads TGTGCCAGCAGCTTAACCCTGGGCGAGGAGACCCAGTACTTC.

This clone was detected only once. The chain recombines TRBV27 with TRBJ1-2; the match to TRBD1 covers 9 bases. CDR1 MNHEY and CDR2 SMNVEV come from the germline V gene (reference sequence). J was trimmed by 4 bases and V by 0 bases; bases with no gene match: 12. This CDR3 region has 18 residues. The CDR3 sequence: CASSLSGSTGTGSYGYTF. The CDR3 DNA follows: TGTGCCAGCAGTTTATCAGGGTCTACCGGGACAGGGAGCTATGGCTACACCTTC.

This clone was seen a single time. V gene TRBV5-1 combines with J gene TRBJ2-3, with 8 bases matching TRBD1. Germline CDR1 is SGHRS and CDR2 is YFSETQ. The V gene end was trimmed by 5 bases and the J gene end by 2 bases; junction bases not matched to a gene: 7. The CDR3 consists of 15 residues. Here the CDR3 reads CASSFTGGPTDTQYF. DNA for the CDR3: TGCGCCAGCAGTTTTACAGGGGGACCCACAGATACGCAGTATTTT. The full variable domain, rest sourced from reference TRBV5-1 and TRBJ2-3, is KAGVTQTPRYLIKTRGQQVTLSCSPISGHRSVSWYQQTPGQGLQFLFEYFSETQRNKGNFPGRFSGRQFSNSRSEMNVSTLELGDSALYLCASSFTGGPTDTQYFGPGTRLTVL.